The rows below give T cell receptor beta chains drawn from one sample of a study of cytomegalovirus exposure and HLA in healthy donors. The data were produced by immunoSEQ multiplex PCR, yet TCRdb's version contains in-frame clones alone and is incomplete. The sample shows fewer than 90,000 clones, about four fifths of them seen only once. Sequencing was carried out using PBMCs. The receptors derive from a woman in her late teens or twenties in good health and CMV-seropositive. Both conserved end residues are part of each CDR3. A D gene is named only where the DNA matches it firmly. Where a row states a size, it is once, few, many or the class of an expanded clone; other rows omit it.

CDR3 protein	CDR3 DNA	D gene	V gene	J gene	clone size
CASSYLTGANTDTQYF	TGTGCCAGCAGTTATCTGACAGGGGCGAACACAGATACGCAGTATTTT	TRBD1	TRBV28	TRBJ2-3	.
CASSLALQGPLLSFYEQYF	TGTGCCAGCAGCTTAGCGCTACAGGGACCCCTCCTGTCATTCTACGAGCAGTACTTC	.	TRBV7-4	TRBJ2-7	.
CASSLAVRDTLFRTQYF	TGTGCCAGCAGCTTAGCGGTACGGGACACCCTGTTTAGGACCCAGTACTTC	.	TRBV7-9	TRBJ2-5	.
CASLLEGDNEQFF	TGTGCCAGCCTCCTGGAAGGGGACAATGAGCAGTTCTTC	.	TRBV5-6	TRBJ2-1	few
CAWSPGRERTEAFF	TGTGCCTGGAGTCCCGGCCGGGAGCGGACTGAAGCTTTCTTT	.	TRBV30	TRBJ1-1	few
CASSPPWDNNYGYTF	TGCGCCAGCAGCCCACCCTGGGACAATAACTATGGCTACACCTTC	.	TRBV4-1	TRBJ1-2	.
CSATGTSRSGETQYF	TGCAGCGCAACCGGGACTAGCCGGTCGGGGGAGACCCAGTACTTC	TRBD2	TRBV29-1	TRBJ2-5	.
CATSRDRSWLGQPQHF	TGTGCCACCAGCAGAGACAGGTCGTGGCTCGGTCAGCCCCAGCATTTT	.	TRBV15	TRBJ1-5	.
CASSLRSHRETEAFF	TGTGCCAGCAGTCTCCGAAGCCACAGGGAAACTGAAGCTTTCTTT	.	TRBV28	TRBJ1-1	.
CASSHSSGRGTYEQYF	TGTGCCAGCAGCCATTCCTCGGGCAGGGGGACCTACGAGCAGTACTTC	TRBD1	TRBV4-2	TRBJ2-7	few
CAWSVTGTARNQPQHF	TGTGCCTGGAGTGTAACCGGGACAGCTAGGAATCAGCCCCAGCATTTT	TRBD1	TRBV30	TRBJ1-5	.
CASSYSRGTEAFF	TGTGCCAGCAGTTACAGCCGGGGCACTGAAGCTTTCTTT	.	TRBV27	TRBJ1-1	.
CAIKGQGTYEQYF	TGTGCCATCAAGGGACAGGGGACGTACGAGCAGTACTTC	TRBD1	TRBV10-3	TRBJ2-7	few
CASSGTSGGWYEQYF	TGTGCCAGCAGCGGGACTAGCGGGGGGTGGTACGAGCAGTACTTC	TRBD2	TRBV9	TRBJ2-7	.
CASRTGANTDTQYF	TGTGCCAGCCGGACAGGGGCAAACACAGATACGCAGTATTTT	TRBD1	TRBV19	TRBJ2-3	once
CARTQGYNSPLHF	TGTGCCAGGACACAGGGATATAATTCACCCCTCCACTTT	.	TRBV2	TRBJ1-6	.
CASGENRGHEQYF	TGTGCCAGCGGAGAAAACAGGGGGCACGAGCAGTACTTC	TRBD1	TRBV6-5	TRBJ2-7	.
CASSLDVGQVSEQYF	TGTGCCAGCAGCTTAGATGTGGGACAGGTTAGCGAGCAGTACTTC	TRBD1	TRBV7-7	TRBJ2-7	.
CASSLASGEGYGYTF	TGTGCCAGCAGCTTGGCTTCGGGGGAAGGCTATGGCTACACCTTC	.	TRBV5-6	TRBJ1-2	.
CASSSPGQGTYGYTF	TGTGCCAGCAGCTCTCCGGGACAGGGAACCTATGGCTACACCTTC	TRBD1	TRBV5-6	TRBJ1-2	.
CAISESNSNTEAFF	TGTGCCATCAGTGAGTCGAACTCGAACACTGAAGCTTTCTTT	.	TRBV10-3	TRBJ1-1	.
CASSPQVTLNTEAFF	TGTGCCAGCAGCCCACAGGTCACCTTGAACACTGAAGCTTTCTTT	.	TRBV16	TRBJ1-1	.
CASSAGGRYEQYF	TGCGCCAGCAGCGCGGGGGGTCGGTACGAGCAGTACTTC	TRBD2	TRBV5-1	TRBJ2-7	.
CASSQDGWSGGRGTGELFF	TGCGCCAGCAGCCAAGATGGGTGGAGCGGGGGGCGGGGAACCGGGGAGCTGTTTTTT	TRBD2	TRBV4-3	TRBJ2-2	.
CASSFGLAISDTQYF	TGCGCCAGCAGCTTTGGACTAGCGATTTCAGATACGCAGTATTTT	TRBD2	TRBV5-1	TRBJ2-3	once
CASSHKTGGKREKLFF	TGTGCCAGCAGCCACAAGACAGGGGGCAAGAGGGAAAAACTGTTTTTT	TRBD1	TRBV7-2	TRBJ1-4	.
CASSGGLAGGPSYEQYF	TGTGCCAGCAGCGGGGGACTAGCGGGGGGACCCTCCTACGAGCAGTACTTC	TRBD2	TRBV9	TRBJ2-7	once
CASSLGGGKETQYF	TGTGCCAGCAGCTTAGGAGGCGGGAAGGAGACCCAGTACTTC	.	TRBV7-9	TRBJ2-5	few
CASSLAGGYNEQFF	TGTGCCAGCAGCTTAGCGGGGGGGTACAATGAGCAGTTCTTC	TRBD2	TRBV7-2	TRBJ2-1	.
CASSLGRLEQFF	TGTGCCAGCAGTCTGGGGAGACTTGAGCAGTTCTTC	.	TRBV2	TRBJ2-1	.
CAFCKSSGNTIYF	TGTGCCTTCTGTAAGAGCTCTGGAAACACCATATATTTT	.	TRBV30	TRBJ1-3	.
CAWSVRGHGEQFF	TGTGCCTGGAGTGTAAGAGGACACGGTGAGCAGTTCTTC	.	TRBV30	TRBJ2-1	.
CASTPAPRMVSGHNEQFF	TGTGCCAGCACTCCTGCGCCGCGTATGGTGTCAGGGCACAATGAGCAGTTCTTC	.	TRBV28	TRBJ2-1	.
CASSPAGSYEQYF	TGTGCCAGCAGCCCAGCGGGGTCCTACGAGCAGTACTTC	TRBD2	TRBV11-1	TRBJ2-7	.
CASSPRGDLNTEAFF	TGTGCCAGCAGCCCCAGGGGAGACTTGAACACTGAAGCTTTCTTT	.	TRBV7-9	TRBJ1-1	.
CASSQLGDAQGSGRKLFF	TGCGCCAGCAGCCAACTCGGGGACGCACAGGGTTCGGGGCGAAAACTGTTTTTT	.	TRBV4-1	TRBJ1-4	.
CASSLGTSGARGTQYF	TGTGCCAGCAGTTTAGGGACTAGCGGGGCCCGGGGGACCCAGTACTTC	TRBD2	TRBV6-5	TRBJ2-5	.
CASTPRNNYGYTF	TGTGCCAGCACCCCGCGAAATAACTATGGCTACACCTTC	.	TRBV6-1	TRBJ1-2	.
CASSQDRGGPQETQYF	TGCGCCAGCAGCCAAGATAGGGGGGGCCCCCAAGAGACCCAGTACTTC	.	TRBV4-3	TRBJ2-5	.
CASTLQDPEAFF	TGTGCCAGCACCCTACAGGACCCTGAAGCTTTCTTT	.	TRBV6-5	TRBJ1-1	few
CASSPHRGAYNEQFF	TGTGCCAGCAGCCCACACAGGGGGGCCTACAATGAGCAGTTCTTC	TRBD1	TRBV7-3	TRBJ2-1	.
CASRAQGASNQPQHF	TGTGCCAGCAGAGCCCAGGGGGCGTCAAATCAGCCCCAGCATTTT	TRBD1	TRBV27	TRBJ1-5	.
CASSRTGYGYTF	TGTGCCAGTAGTAGGACAGGGTATGGCTACACCTTC	TRBD1	TRBV19	TRBJ1-2	few
CASSLGQDQETQYF	TGTGCCAGCAGCCTAGGACAGGACCAAGAGACCCAGTACTTC	TRBD1	TRBV7-9	TRBJ2-5	.
CASSLGGWRDQPQHF	TGTGCCAGCAGCTTGGGAGGATGGCGGGATCAGCCCCAGCATTTT	.	TRBV5-6	TRBJ1-5	few
CASSQQESPGNTIYF	TGTGCCAGCTCTCAACAGGAATCCCCTGGAAACACCATATATTTT	.	TRBV18	TRBJ1-3	.